This TCR beta chain was documented in a study of blood T cell repertoires in COVID-19. In the study overall: From T cells, B-cell-depleted T cells, or PBMCs came the material, which was cDNA or gDNA.

This CDR3 comprises 12 residues. Between the trimmed V and J ends, which lost 6 bases and 7 bases, there was a span of 9 bases. Germline V gives CDR1 MNHEY, CDR2 SMNVEV (reference sequence). In the study's own analysis: For nucleated cells, counts were estimated from reference gene primer amplification. Clones were sequenced by immunoSEQ multiplex PCR, and TCRdb holds only the in-frame ones, with some missing. That table supplies the V and J calls and clone size; D and trimming were determined from the DNA. This table has a few hundred thousand clones, roughly 84% appearing once. Sequenced input: peripheral blood. This chain uses TRBV27 with TRBJ1-4; D call uncertain. This clonotype was obtained from a woman aged 25 to 45 who had recovered from COVID-19. In DNA, the CDR3 is TGTGCCAGCAGCCTCCTAGGTGAAAAACTGTTTTTT. Protein product: CASSLLGEKLFF.